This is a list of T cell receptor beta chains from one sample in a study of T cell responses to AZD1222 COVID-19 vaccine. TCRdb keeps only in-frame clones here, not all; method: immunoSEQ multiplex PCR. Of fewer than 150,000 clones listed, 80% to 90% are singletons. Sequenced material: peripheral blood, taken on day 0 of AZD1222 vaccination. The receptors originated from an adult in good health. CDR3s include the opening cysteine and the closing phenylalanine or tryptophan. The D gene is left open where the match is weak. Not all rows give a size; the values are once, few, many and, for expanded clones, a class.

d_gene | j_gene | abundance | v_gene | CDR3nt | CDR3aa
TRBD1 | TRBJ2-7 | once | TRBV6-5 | TGTGCCAGCAGTTTGCTCCGGGACAGTTCCCTCTACGAGCAGTACTTC | CASSLLRDSSLYEQYF
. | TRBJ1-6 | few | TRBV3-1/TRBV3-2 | TGTGCCAGCAATACCGGGGTTAATTCACCCCTCCACTTT | CASNTGVNSPLHF
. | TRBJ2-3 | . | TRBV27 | TGTGCCAGCAGCCGAAGGGGGCGGGGATCCACAGATACGCAGTATTTT | CASSRRGRGSTDTQYF
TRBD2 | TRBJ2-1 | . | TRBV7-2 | TGTGCCAGCAGCTTAGAAGGGACTAGGAATGAGCAGTTCTTC | CASSLEGTRNEQFF
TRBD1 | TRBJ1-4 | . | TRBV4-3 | TGCGCCAGCAGCCAAGGTCGGGGGACAGGAGATGAAAAACTGTTTTTT | CASSQGRGTGDEKLFF
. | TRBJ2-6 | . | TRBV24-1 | TGTGCCACAAGGCCCCAGGGACATCACGTCCTGACTTTC | CATRPQGHHVLTF
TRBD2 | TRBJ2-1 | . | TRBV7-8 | TGTGCCAGCAGCTCGCCTCTAGCGGGGGATATATACAATGAGCAGTTCTTC | CASSSPLAGDIYNEQFF
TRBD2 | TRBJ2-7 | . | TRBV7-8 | TGTGCCAGCCGGGACGTCGGGAGGAGCTCCTACGAGCAGTACTTC | CASRDVGRSSYEQYF
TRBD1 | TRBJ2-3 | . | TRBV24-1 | TGTGCCACCAGTGATCGGCAGGGGGTAGATACGCAGTATTTT | CATSDRQGVDTQYF
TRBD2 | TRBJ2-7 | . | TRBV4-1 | TGCGCCAGCAGCCAACTAGCGGGAGCGTACGAGCAGTACTTC | CASSQLAGAYEQYF
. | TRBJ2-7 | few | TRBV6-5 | TGTGCCGCGACGGAAGCCGGGACTGTCCCCTACGAGCAGTACTTC | CAATEAGTVPYEQYF
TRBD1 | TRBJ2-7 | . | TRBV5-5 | TGTGCCAGCAGCTTGGTAATTCTTTCGGGACAGGTTTACGAGCAGTACTTC | CASSLVILSGQVYEQYF
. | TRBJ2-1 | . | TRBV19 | TGTGCCAGTAGTTCCCGGATAATTCAAAGGAGCAATGAGCAGTTCTTC | CASSSRIIQRSNEQFF
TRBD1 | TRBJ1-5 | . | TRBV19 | TGTGCCAGTAGTGAGGGACAGGGTCGCAATCAGCCCCAGCATTTT | CASSEGQGRNQPQHF
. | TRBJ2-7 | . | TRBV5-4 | TGTGCCAGCAGCGGACAGAACGAGCAGTACTTC | CASSGQNEQYF
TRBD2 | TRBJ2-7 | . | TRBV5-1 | TGCGCCAGCAGCTCTGGACTAGCGGGAGCTTACGAGCAGTACTTC | CASSSGLAGAYEQYF
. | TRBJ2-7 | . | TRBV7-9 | TGTGCCAGCAGCTTCGAGGGACCTCAGTACTTC | CASSFEGPQYF
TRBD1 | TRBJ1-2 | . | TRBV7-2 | TGTGCCAGCAGCTCGGGTCGGACAGGCCCCTACTACACCTTC | CASSSGRTGPYYTF
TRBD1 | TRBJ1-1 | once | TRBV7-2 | TGTGCCAGCAGCTACGACAGGGGTGCTGAAGCTTTCTTT | CASSYDRGAEAFF
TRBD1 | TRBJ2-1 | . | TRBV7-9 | TGTGCCAGCAGTTACACCGGACAGGGCGGGCAGTTCTTC | CASSYTGQGGQFF
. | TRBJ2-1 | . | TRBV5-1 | TGCGCCAGCAGAATCTTATCCGACTCCTACAATGAGCAGTTCTTC | CASRILSDSYNEQFF
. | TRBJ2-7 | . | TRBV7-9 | TGTGCCAGCAGCTTATTCCCCTCCGAGCAGTACTTC | CASSLFPSEQYF
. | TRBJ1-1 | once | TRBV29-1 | TGCAGCGTTCCTACGCCGGGGTACAATGAAGCTTTCTTT | CSVPTPGYNEAFF
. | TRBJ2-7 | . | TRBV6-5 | TGTGCCAGCAGGATCCAGGGGTTACGATACTACGAGCAGTACTTC | CASRIQGLRYYEQYF
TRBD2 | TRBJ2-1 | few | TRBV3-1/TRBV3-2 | TGTGCCAGCAGCTACGGGACTAGCGGGATTCAGCAGTTCTTC | CASSYGTSGIQQFF
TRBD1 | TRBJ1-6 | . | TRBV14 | TGTGCCAGCAGCATGAATACAGGGGAATCACCCCTCCACTTT | CASSMNTGESPLHF
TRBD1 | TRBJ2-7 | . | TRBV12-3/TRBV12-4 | TGTGCCAGCAGCCTGGGACAGGGGGACGAGCAGTACTTC | CASSLGQGDEQYF
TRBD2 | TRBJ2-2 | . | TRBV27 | TGTGCCAGCAGTTCCCCACGGGGGGTATCCGGGGAGCTGTTTTTT | CASSSPRGVSGELFF
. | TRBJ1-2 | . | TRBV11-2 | TGTGCCAGCAGCTTTAGGCTCCTCGGCTACACCTTC | CASSFRLLGYTF
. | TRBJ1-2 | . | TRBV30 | TGTGCCTGGAGGAAAGGGGCAGGAGACTATGGCTACACCTTC | CAWRKGAGDYGYTF
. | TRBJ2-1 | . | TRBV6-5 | TGTGCCAGCCAGAATGGTTACAATGAGCAGTTCTTC | CASQNGYNEQFF
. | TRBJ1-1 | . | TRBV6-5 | TGTGCCAGCAGTTCTGGACCCTACACTGAAGCTTTCTTT | CASSSGPYTEAFF
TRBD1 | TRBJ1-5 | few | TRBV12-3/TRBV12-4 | TGTGCCAGCGGGACAGGGCACCAGCCCCAGCATTTT | CASGTGHQPQHF
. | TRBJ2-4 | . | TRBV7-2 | TGTGCCAGCAGCTTAGGCGGGCGGTTAGCCAAAAACATTCAGTACTTC | CASSLGGRLAKNIQYF
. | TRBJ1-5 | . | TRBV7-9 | TGTGCCAGCAGCTTGGATCTCAATCAGCCCCAGCATTTT | CASSLDLNQPQHF
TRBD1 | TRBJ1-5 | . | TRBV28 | TGTGCCAGCAGTCCGAGGACAGGGGGATATCAGCCCCAGCATTTT | CASSPRTGGYQPQHF
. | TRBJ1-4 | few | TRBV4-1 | TGCGCCGCCTCTGACCGTGGCAGGGCGAATGAAAAACTGTTTTTT | CAASDRGRANEKLFF